Here is one TCR beta chain with its context. Its antigen remains unknown. The source of the sample is a study of OX40 agonist ivuxolimab in advanced cancers. In the study overall: Patients in the trial were receiving intravenous ivuxolimab every 2 weeks, at doses of 0.01 to 10 mg/kg.

J gave up 5 bases and V 6 bases, and 6 bases lay outside the gene matches. The CDR3 loop spans 13 amino acids. CDR1 LGHNT and CDR2 FRNRAP come from the germline V gene. Collection of blood occurred at baseline, at cycle 4 day 1, and at cycle 7 day 1. Study conclusions and caveats: Doses of 0.1 to 3.0 mg/kg were accompanied by clonal expansion of CD4+ and CD8+ blood T cells by week 6.

Sequenced by immunoSEQ multiplex PCR; TCRdb stores in-frame clones only, minus some. The repertoire holds 48,000 or so clones, with around 90% as singletons. The V and J genes are TRBV12-5 and TRBJ1-1; 7 bases line up with TRBD1. This receptor was obtained from an adult with an advanced solid tumor such as melanoma, head and neck, liver or kidney cancer. The sequencing used CD4+ or CD8+ T cells sorted from blood, collected in a trial of the OX40 agonist ivuxolimab. CDR3 protein: CASGVDRRTEAFF. CDR3 in DNA: TGTGCTAGTGGCGTGGACAGGAGGACTGAAGCTTTCTTT.